Each of the 21 T cell receptor beta chains below was sequenced from the same sample in a study of T cell repertoires in cytomegalovirus infection. These receptors' antigens are unknown. TCRdb redid the calling of the reads with MiXCR, one entry per CDR3 protein. The data hold 62,000 or so distinct CDR3 sequences, with around 21% observed a single time. The source material was CD8+ T cells from cultured PBMCs, sampled from culture after CMV antigen stimulation. All receptors come from a human donor in good health (CMV status not recorded). Some clones in this sample may be carry-over from other donors' samples.

The chain uses TRBV7-3 and TRBJ2-7; D uncertain. CDR3 length equals 14 residues. V lost 1 base, J lost 4 bases, and 11 bases lay in between. Germline loops: CDR1 SGHTA, CDR2 FQGTGA. DNA of the CDR3: TGTGCCAGCAGCTTAAGTCCGTTTGGGTACGAGCAGTACTTC. This translates into CASSLSPFGYEQYF. Drawing the rest from reference TRBV7-3 and TRBJ2-7, the complete variable domain is GAGVSQTPSNKVTEKGKYVELRCDPISGHTALYWYRQSLGQGPEFLIYFQGTGAADDSGLPNDRFFAVRPEGSVSTLKIQRTERGDSAVYLCASSLSPFGYEQYFGPGTRLTVT.

This clonotype was seen a single time. The rearrangement joins TRBV7-9 to TRBJ2-7; perhaps TRBD1 as D (6 bases). Trimming removed 5 bases at V and 3 bases at J, with 8 bases between. The CDR3 sequence is 12 residues long. The V gene's germline CDR1 is SEHNR and CDR2 FQNEAQ (reference sequence). The CDR3 DNA sequence: TGTGCCAGCAGCGCCAGGGGCTACGAGCAGTACTTC. Residues: CASSARGYEQYF.

This clonotype was seen a few times. This chain uses TRBV7-2 with TRBJ2-3; a possible D gene is TRBD2 (5 bases). V was cut by 5 bases and J by 5 bases, with 11 bases left in between. The CDR3 is 13 amino acids. Germline CDR1 is SGHTA and CDR2 is FQGNSA. CDR3 sequence reads: CASSHRGIDTQYF. CDR3 sequence (DNA): TGTGCCAGCAGCCACCGGGGTATAGATACGCAGTATTTT.

The sample holds a few counts of this clonotype. V gene TRBV28 combines with J gene TRBJ2-7; 9 nucleotides agree with TRBD1. Germline V CDR1 and CDR2: MDHEN, SYDVKM. The CDR3 consists of 13 residues. Trimming cost V 8 bases and J 3 bases; bases outside gene matches: 5. In DNA, the CDR3 is TGTGCCAGCGGCGGACAGGGGATCTACGAGCAGTACTTC. This translates into CASGGQGIYEQYF.

This clonotype has only a few counts. This chain joins TRBV7-9 and TRBJ2-3; 10 nucleotides line up with TRBD1. The CDR3 loop spans 16 amino acids. The germline V gene encodes CDR1 SEHNR and CDR2 FQNEAQ (reference sequence). The V gene end was trimmed by 2 bases and the J gene end by 1 base; junction bases not matched to a gene: 3. CDR3 protein: CASSLIGQGGTDTQYF. CDR3 in DNA: TGTGCCAGCAGCTTAATCGGACAGGGGGGCACAGATACGCAGTATTTT.

CDR3: CSVDSPLNTGELFF. CDR3 nucleotide sequence: TGCAGCGTCGACAGCCCACTGAACACCGGGGAGCTGTTTTTT. The gene calls are TRBV29-1 and TRBJ2-2; D is perhaps TRBD1 (5 bases). This CDR3 contains 14 residues. Per germline, CDR1 SQVTM and CDR2 ANQGSEA. V gave up 6 bases and J gave up 1 base, with 12 bases separating them.

This clonotype came up a few times. The CDR3 DNA sequence: TGTGCCAGCAGCGGAGGACAGGGAATCCAAGAGACCCAGTACTTC. This sequence encodes CASSGGQGIQETQYF. This chain joins TRBV7-2 and TRBJ2-5; the match to TRBD1 covers 8 bases. Per germline, CDR1 SGHTA and CDR2 FQGNSA. Trimming took 5 bases from V and 1 from J; bases not matched to a gene: 6. The CDR3 has 15 amino acids.

At least ten counts were recorded for this clonotype. This rearrangement joins TRBV7-2 to TRBJ1-2; 10 bases are a match to TRBD1. The germline V gene has CDR1 SGHTA and CDR2 FQGNSA. J lost 8 bases, V lost 5 bases, and 11 bases had no gene match. The CDR3 covers 15 residues. The CDR3 coding sequence is TGTGCCAGCAGCCCCCGACAGGGGGCGCAGGAAGGCTACACCTTC. Translation: CASSPRQGAQEGYTF.

This clonotype was picked up a small number of times. The V and J genes are TRBV19 and TRBJ1-5; no reliable D call. Between the trimmed V and J ends, which lost 9 bases and 7 bases, there was a span of 13 bases. CDR3 length: 12 residues. CDR1 LNHDA and CDR2 SQIVND come from the germline V gene (reference sequence). CDR3 loop: CARTLGRQPQHF. The CDR3 coding sequence is TGTGCCAGGACCTTAGGTAGACAGCCCCAGCATTTT.

This clonotype has more than one count but fewer than ten. The chain has TRBV27 and TRBJ1-5; no definite D call. From germline, CDR1 is MNHEY and CDR2 SMNVEV (reference sequence). This CDR3 spans 12 amino acids. With 3 bases removed from V and 7 bases from J, the gap between germline ends came to 7 bases. The CDR3 sequence: CASSFSGQPQHF. CDR3 DNA sequence: TGTGCCAGCAGTTTTTCGGGGCAGCCCCAGCATTTT.

This clonotype was found a few times. The rearrangement joins TRBV20-1 to TRBJ2-7; tentative D call: TRBD1 (5 bases). In germline, CDR1 is DFQATT, CDR2 SNEGSKA (reference sequence). Between the trimmed V and J ends, which lost 0 bases and 13 bases, there was a span of 13 bases. CDR3 length: 11 residues. The CDR3 DNA sequence: TGCAGTGCTAGAGATCCGTCAGGGTCATACTTC. Translating gives CSARDPSGSYF.

The chain joins TRBV27 to TRBJ2-1; D gene ambiguous. This CDR3 region has 13 residues. Germline values: CDR1 MNHEY, CDR2 SMNVEV (reference sequence). V lost 3 bases, J lost 3 bases, and 6 bases lay in between. As DNA, the CDR3 is TGTGCCAGCAGTTTGTACATCTACAATGAGCAGTTCTTC. It translates to CASSLYIYNEQFF.

The rearrangement uses TRBV4-1 and TRBJ2-1; 12 nucleotides agree with TRBD2. The CDR3 is 15 amino acids. Trimming took 3 bases from V and 7 from J; bases not matched to a gene: 4. Germline-derived CDR1 and CDR2 are MGHRA and YSYEKL. The CDR3 here is CASSQWTSGANEQFF. CDR3 bases: TGCGCCAGCAGCCAGTGGACTAGCGGGGCTAATGAGCAGTTCTTC.

The genes are TRBV12-3 or TRBV12-4 and TRBJ2-7, with TRBD2 as a possible D gene (6 bases). Trimming removed 5 bases from V and 7 bases from J, with 15 bases in between. CDR3 length: 13 amino acids. The CDR3 sequence: CASSAGWVGEQYF. The CDR3 coding sequence is TGTGCCAGCAGTGCGGGGTGGGTGGGGGAGCAGTACTTC.

This clonotype was observed a handful of times. The CDR3 coding sequence is TGTGCCACCCAAAGTGGTTTGGGCAATGAGCAGTTCTTC. It specifies CATQSGLGNEQFF. The chain uses TRBV6-6 and TRBJ2-1; D not resolved. Per the germline V gene, CDR1 is MNHNY and CDR2 is SVGAGI (reference sequence). This CDR3 region has 13 residues. With 10 bases removed from V and 6 bases from J, the gap between germline ends came to 16 bases.

This clonotype appeared a few times. The chain couples TRBV6-4 to TRBJ2-3; D ambiguous. CDR3 length: 13 amino acids. V shed 0 bases and J shed 6 bases, with 7 bases lying between them. The germline CDR1 and CDR2 sequences are MRHNA and SNTAGT. The DNA of the CDR3 is TGTGCCAGCAGTGACTCAAGTTGGGATACGCAGTATTTT. As protein: CASSDSSWDTQYF.

This clonotype has only a few counts. At one end the junction does not follow the germline gene, possibly because of a read error. The chain recombines TRBV13 with TRBJ1-5; no reliable D call. Germline V CDR1 and CDR2: PRHDT, FYEKMQ (reference sequence). The CDR3 is 14 amino acids. This CDR3 reads CASSLGGATQPQHF. The CDR3 region has the DNA TGTGCCAGCAGCCTAGGTGGAGCTACCCAGCCCCAGCATTTT.

The V and J genes are TRBV12-3 or TRBV12-4 and TRBJ2-2; 7 positions match TRBD2. CDR3 length: 14 amino acids. Trimming took 10 bases from V and 1 from J; bases not matched to a gene: 6. Here the CDR3 DNA reads TGTGCCACCCTGGGACTACGGAACACCGGGGAGCTGTTTTTT. Its protein is CATLGLRNTGELFF.

This clonotype was detected only a few times. The chain joins TRBV7-8 to TRBJ1-2; D is ambiguous. The CDR3 runs 16 residues. V was trimmed by 0 bases and J by 4 bases, leaving 15 bases between them. CDR1 and CDR2 (germline): SGHVS, FQNEAQ. The CDR3, as DNA: TGTGCCAGCAGCTTAGCGCTCAGCCCGATGGGCTATGGCTACACCTTC. Translating it yields CASSLALSPMGYGYTF. Based on the CDR3 plus reference TRBV7-8 and TRBJ1-2, the full variable domain is GAGVSQSPRYKVAKRGQDVALRCDPISGHVSLFWYQQALGQGPEFLTYFQNEAQLDKSGLPSDRFFAERPEGSVSTLKIQRTQQEDSAVYLCASSLALSPMGYGYTFGSGTRLTVV.

The chain carries TRBV19 and TRBJ2-2, with 9 nucleotides matching TRBD1. The CDR3 covers 16 residues. V shed 5 bases, J shed 5 bases, and the junction held 9 bases outside the gene matches. The V gene's germline CDR1 is LNHDA and CDR2 SQIVND (reference sequence). The CDR3 loop reads CASSPTGQGITGELFF. The CDR3 DNA sequence: TGTGCCAGTAGTCCGACGGGACAGGGAATTACCGGGGAGCTGTTTTTT.

In its sample, this clonotype was seen a few times. The chain couples TRBV7-8 to TRBJ2-2; 10 bases are shared with TRBD1. The CDR3 consists of 17 residues. V lost 2 bases, J lost 5 bases, and 8 bases stayed unmatched. Looked up from germline, CDR1 is SGHVS and CDR2 is FQNEAQ. The CDR3 DNA reads as TGTGCCAGCAGCTTACCACCGGGACAGGGGATAACCGGGGAGCTGTTTTTT. Translating gives CASSLPPGQGITGELFF.